This TCR beta chain was identified during a study of blood T cells in healthy people across ages. Trimming stripped 0 bases from V and 1 base from J, with 15 bases between. CDR1 LGHDT and CDR2 YNNKEL come from the germline V gene (reference sequence). The CDR3 extends over 17 amino acids. Using a J-beta primer mix together with a sample-barcoded 5' primer, a second PCR was run for about 6 to 11 cycles. Template switching added a 12-random-nucleotide identifier to every cDNA molecule. A single record per CDR3 protein comes from TCRdb applying MiXCR to the 5' RACE reads. The sample carries about a million distinct CDR3 sequences, roughly 51% recorded once. The study isolated at least 6 million PBMCs from each sample.

The receptor's source is a woman in her sixties or seventies in good health. The chain uses TRBV3-1 and TRBJ1-1; D unresolved. Sequencing used blood. The CDR3 protein is CASSQDPPGPENTEAFF. CDR3 nucleotides: TGTGCCAGCAGCCAAGACCCCCCAGGACCGGAGAACACTGAAGCTTTCTTT. The full variable domain, with the rest looked up from reference TRBV3-1 and TRBJ1-1, is DTAVSQTPKYLVTQMGNDKSIKCEQNLGHDTMYWYKQDSKKFLKIMFSYNNKELIINETVPNRFSPKSPDKAHLNLHINSLELGDSAVYFCASSQDPPGPENTEAFFGQGTRLTVV.